The present entry profiles one TCR beta chain with its context. What it binds is not known. Trimming removed 2 bases at V and 6 bases at J, with 13 bases between. This CDR3 contains 14 residues. Germline V gives CDR1 MDHEN, CDR2 SYDVKM. Investigators divided CD4+ cells into CD45RA+ naive and CD45RA-negative memory subsets. Deep-level settings were used for running the assay. Data came from immunoSEQ multiplex PCR; TCRdb stores just in-frame clones and leaves some out. Among approximately 2.1 million clones listed, 93% were seen once. This sample is part of a study of shared clonotypes between healthy human individuals. The study's findings and limits: Naive subsets usually exceeded memory subsets in estimated richness. Clonotype sharing among the donors was expected to vary with sequencing depth.

This receptor was taken from a man aged 18 to 35 in good health. Some clones in this sample may be carry-over from other donors' samples. The genes are TRBV28 and TRBJ1-1; D gene uncertain. Sequenced: naive CD4+ T cells from PBMCs. The subset here: CD45RA+ positively selected. CDR3 protein: CASSLGGVLAEAFF. The CDR3 region has the DNA TGTGCCAGCAGTTTAGGTGGGGTTCTCGCTGAAGCTTTCTTT.